The T cell receptor (beta chain) under discussion was sequenced for a study of cytomegalovirus exposure and HLA in healthy donors. Whole-study results and caveats: The study put some 150 TCR beta chains on its list as cytomegalovirus-associated.

Donors in the study were healthy people who gave bone marrow. Vbeta (60) and Jbeta (13) primers were used in the PCR. This table comes from immunoSEQ multiplex PCR, and its TCRdb copy is limited to in-frame clones, with some not included. The sample carries roughly 130,000 clones, about 80% recorded once. Concerning this clone itself: Its antigen is undetermined.

V was trimmed by 1 base and J by 2 bases, leaving 10 bases between them. Looked up from germline, CDR1 is PRHDT and CDR2 is FYEKMQ (reference sequence). The CDR3 spans 15 residues. The chain joins TRBV13 to TRBJ2-3; unclear D gene. The receptor was isolated from a male donor in good health and CMV-seropositive. Material for sequencing was PBMCs. This CDR3 reads CASSLAPSITDTQYF. As DNA, the CDR3 is TGTGCCAGCAGCTTAGCCCCGAGTATCACAGATACGCAGTATTTT.